Shown below are 23 T cell receptor beta chains from a single sample sequenced in a study of control samples from healthy donors and cancer patients. TCRdb keeps only in-frame clones here, not all; method: immunoSEQ multiplex PCR. Here the sample spans about 110,000 clones, approximately 82% being singletons. Sequencing was carried out using blood. The receptors stem from a man between 18 and 35 years old in good health.

The chain carries TRBV10-3 and TRBJ1-1; no clear D. Per germline, CDR1 ENHRY and CDR2 SYGVKD. The CDR3 totals 14 residues. V shed 0 bases and J shed 1 base, with 6 bases lying between them. The CDR3: CAISESGGNTEAFF. CDR3 DNA: TGTGCCATCAGTGAGTCAGGAGGGAACACTGAAGCTTTCTTT.

This chain uses TRBV11-3 with TRBJ2-3; D possibly corresponds to TRBD2 (5 bases). This CDR3 has 14 amino acids. Germline CDR1 reads SGHNT; CDR2 reads YENEEA. The V end was cut by 5 bases, the J end by 3 bases, with 12 bases between. This CDR3 is CASSQADGTDTQYF. The CDR3 DNA reads TGTGCCAGCAGCCAAGCGGATGGGACAGATACGCAGTATTTT. Drawing the rest from reference TRBV11-3 and TRBJ2-3, the complete variable domain is EAGVVQSPRYKIIEKKQPVAFWCNPISGHNTLYWYLQNLGQGPELLIRYENEEAVDDSQLPKDRFSAERLKGVDSTLKIQPAELGDSAVYLCASSQADGTDTQYFGPGTRLTVL.

Written as DNA, the CDR3 is TGTGCCAGCAGTGAGCGGCAGGTCACAGATACGCAGTATTTT. Encoded protein: CASSERQVTDTQYF. The V and J genes are TRBV2 and TRBJ2-3, with D unclear. The CDR3 spans 14 residues. V gave up 3 bases and J gave up 2 bases, with 9 bases separating them. Germline V CDR1 and CDR2: SNHLY, FYNNEI.

The chain has TRBV6-4 and TRBJ2-5; TRBD1 matches 10 bases. The trim removed 9 bases at V and 13 bases at J, leaving 8 bases unmatched. CDR1 is MRHNA and CDR2 is SNTAGT in the germline V gene. The CDR3 extends over 11 amino acids. CDR3 amino acids: CASSRQGASYF. The CDR3 nucleotides read TGTGCCAGTAGTCGACAGGGGGCTTCGTACTTC.

This chain joins TRBV18 and TRBJ1-5; 8 nucleotides agree with TRBD1. Germline CDR1 and CDR2: KGHSH and LQKENI. V lost 6 bases to trimming and J lost 0 bases; unmatched junction nucleotides: 10. CDR3 length: 17 residues. The DNA for the CDR3 is TGTGCCAGCTCCCGGACAGGGACTTCTTATAGCAATCAGCCCCAGCATTTT. It is translated as CASSRTGTSYSNQPQHF.

The chain links TRBV2 to TRBJ1-5; 8 bases align to TRBD1. With 2 bases clipped from V and 6 bases from J, the junction kept 6 bases outside the gene matches. The CDR3 is made up of 15 amino acids. CDR1 and CDR2 from the germline V gene are SNHLY and FYNNEI. The CDR3 nucleotides are TGTGCCAGCAGTGAACAGGGGGCGCCGGGTCAGCCCCAGCATTTT. It yields the protein CASSEQGAPGQPQHF.

The gene calls are TRBV28 and TRBJ2-5, with D perhaps matching TRBD1 or TRBD2 (5 bases each). The V end was cut by 7 bases, the J end by 9 bases, with 21 bases between. The CDR3 is made up of 14 amino acids. Germline V gives CDR1 MDHEN, CDR2 SYDVKM. For the CDR3, the DNA is TGTGCCAGCAAGGTCGGGACCGAGCTGGGGGCCCAGTACTTC. Translated: CASKVGTELGAQYF. Full variable domain (remainder filled in from reference TRBV28 and TRBJ2-5): DVKVTQSSRYLVKRTGEKVFLECVQDMDHENMFWYRQDPGLGLRLIYFSYDVKMKEKGDIPEGYSVSREKKERFSLILESASTNQTSMYLCASKVGTELGAQYFGPGTRLLVL.

The rearrangement joins TRBV11-3 to TRBJ2-3; D call uncertain. V was cut by 1 base and J by 0 bases, with 5 bases left in between. From germline, CDR1 is SGHNT and CDR2 YENEEA. The CDR3 extends over 14 amino acids. The DNA for the CDR3 is TGTGCCAGCAGCTTAGCGGCTAGCACAGATACGCAGTATTTT. This codes for CASSLAASTDTQYF.

The chain has TRBV5-5 and TRBJ1-5, with D possibly matching TRBD1 (6 bases). V was clipped by 3 bases and J by 3 bases, with 10 bases between them. CDR3 size: 14 residues. Germline assignment: CDR1 SGHKS and CDR2 YYEKEE (reference sequence). The CDR3: CASSSRQANQPQHF. The CDR3 region has the DNA TGTGCCAGCAGCTCCCGACAGGCCAATCAGCCCCAGCATTTT.

This clone came up a few times. The V and J genes are TRBV9 and TRBJ2-7; no clear D. The CDR3 extends over 13 amino acids. Germline values: CDR1 SGDLS, CDR2 YYNGEE. Trimming pared 0 bases from V and 2 bases from J, leaving 6 bases between. CDR3 DNA: TGTGCCAGCAGCGTAGGGGTCCCCTACGAGCAGTACGTC. This sequence encodes CASSVGVPYEQYV.

Only a few counts were recorded for this clone. V gene TRBV28 combines with J gene TRBJ1-3; D ambiguous. Germline values: CDR1 MDHEN, CDR2 SYDVKM. CDR3 length: 14 residues. The V and J ends lost 6 bases and 4 bases respectively, with 13 bases between them. The CDR3: CASRIRLSGNTIYF. Written as DNA, the CDR3 is TGTGCCAGCAGGATACGGTTATCCGGAAACACCATATATTTT.

The rearrangement uses TRBV4-1 and TRBJ1-2; D is perhaps TRBD1 (6 bases). Germline CDR1 is MGHRA and CDR2 is YSYEKL. Trimming took off 4 bases at V and 4 bases at J, with 13 bases between the two ends. This CDR3 contains 14 residues. The CDR3 nucleotides read TGCGCCAGCAGCCCTGAGGGGGTGGGCTATGGCTACACCTTC. It is translated as CASSPEGVGYGYTF.

The V and J genes are TRBV28 and TRBJ1-2, with D possibly TRBD1 on 5 matching bases. CDR3 length: 14 amino acids. CDR1 and CDR2 from the germline V gene are MDHEN and SYDVKM. The V end was cut by 3 bases, the J end by 5 bases, with 13 bases between. CDR3 sequence (DNA): TGTGCCAGCAGTTTCGACAGATTTGGGTATGGCTACACCTTC. It translates to CASSFDRFGYGYTF.

V is TRBV4-1 and J is TRBJ2-5; possible D gene TRBD2, 6 bases. Germline CDR1 is MGHRA and CDR2 is YSYEKL. This CDR3 has 13 residues. Trimming took 4 bases from V and 3 from J, leaving 9 bases between them. The CDR3 here is CASSLQREETQYF. The CDR3 nucleotides read TGCGCCAGCAGCCTCCAGCGGGAAGAGACCCAGTACTTC.

V usage is TRBV5-1 and J usage is TRBJ2-3; possibly TRBD1 for D (5 bases). In germline, CDR1 is SGHRS, CDR2 YFSETQ. CDR3 length equals 15 residues. Trimming cost V 2 bases and J 2 bases, with 12 bases left between them. The DNA of the CDR3 is TGCGCCAGCAGCTTTTCACAAGGGGCCACAGATACGCAGTATTTT. It specifies CASSFSQGATDTQYF.

The V call is TRBV30, the J call TRBJ1-1; no firm D call. The V end was cut by 0 bases, the J end by 6 bases, with 11 bases between. CDR1 GTSNPN and CDR2 SVGIG come from the germline V gene (reference sequence). The CDR3 is 13 amino acids. CDR3 residues: CAWSVSLGAEAFF. As DNA, the CDR3 is TGTGCCTGGAGTGTCAGCCTTGGGGCTGAAGCTTTCTTT.

V is TRBV6-5 and J is TRBJ1-1; D ambiguous. V lost 5 bases to trimming and J lost 7 bases, with 17 bases between them. Germline CDR1 MNHEY, CDR2 SVGAGI. This CDR3 region has 14 residues. In nucleotides, the CDR3 is TGTGCCAGCAGTACAGACCGGGGAAAGGGTGAAGCTTTCTTT. Translation gives CASSTDRGKGEAFF.

This chain connects TRBV5-6 to TRBJ1-4, with TRBD1 as a possible D gene (5 bases). CDR1 SGHDT and CDR2 YYEEEE come from the germline V gene. The V end was cut by 4 bases, the J end by 1 base, with 17 bases between. There are 17 residues in the CDR3. CDR3 in DNA: TGTGCCAGCAGCCCGAGGGGCGGGTTCAGAACTAATGAAAAACTGTTTTTT. Encoded protein: CASSPRGGFRTNEKLFF.

The genes are TRBV20-1 and TRBJ2-3; D unclear. The CDR3 is 9 residues long. The V and J ends lost 3 bases and 6 bases respectively, with 1 base between them. Germline CDR1 is DFQATT and CDR2 is SNEGSKA (reference sequence). CDR3 DNA: TGCAGTGCTAGGGATACGCAGTATTTT. Protein: CSARDTQYF.

The chain employs TRBV25-1 and TRBJ2-2; the D is unclear. Between the trimmed V and J ends, which lost 3 bases and 5 bases, there was a span of 10 bases. Germline CDR1 is MGHDK and CDR2 is SYGVNS. The CDR3 sequence is 14 residues long. The CDR3 loop is CASSDVVRTGELFF. CDR3 nucleotides: TGTGCCAGCAGTGACGTCGTGAGGACCGGGGAGCTGTTTTTT.

This rearrangement joins TRBV9 to TRBJ2-5; 11 nucleotides match TRBD2. With V trimmed by 0 bases and J by 2 bases, 9 bases remained unmatched. In germline, CDR1 is SGDLS, CDR2 YYNGEE. The length of the CDR3 is 18 residues. In DNA form, the CDR3 reads TGTGCCAGCAGCGTAGCTAGCGGGGGGCCTGGGGGTCAAGAGACCCAGTACTTC. This sequence encodes CASSVASGGPGGQETQYF.

The J gene is TRBJ1-1, the V gene TRBV20-1; no definite D call. V dropped 3 bases and J dropped 0 bases, with 11 bases sitting between them. Germline V lookup: CDR1 DFQATT, CDR2 SNEGSKA (reference sequence). This CDR3 spans 14 amino acids. CDR3 in DNA: TGCAGTGCTAGTTCCCAGCACATGAACACTGAAGCTTTCTTT. As protein: CSASSQHMNTEAFF.

V usage is TRBV7-2 and J usage is TRBJ2-4; 7 bases agree with TRBD1. V lost 5 bases and J lost 3; bases outside the gene matches: 4. CDR3 length equals 14 residues. The V gene's germline CDR1 is SGHTA and CDR2 FQGNSA. CDR3 region: CASSPRDSKNIQYF. The CDR3 nucleotides read TGTGCCAGCAGCCCCCGGGACAGCAAAAACATTCAGTACTTC.